The next 30 T cell receptor beta chains were all read from a single sample in a study of long-term antiretroviral therapy in people with HIV. At survey level, the immunoSEQ assay was run in its v3.0 version. This table comes from immunoSEQ multiplex PCR, and its TCRdb copy is limited to in-frame clones, with some not included. The table includes roughly 20,000 clones, around 86% detected once. The sample was unsorted PBMCs, taken 0.5 years after starting antiretroviral therapy. The receptor set was obtained from a man aged 40-50 years with HIV.

The J gene is TRBJ2-7, the V gene TRBV7-9; the match to TRBD2 covers 8 bases. This CDR3 spans 13 amino acids. V was clipped by 8 bases and J by 4 bases; unmatched bases: 7. Germline V gene lookup returns CDR1 SEHNR and CDR2 FQNEAQ (reference sequence). The DNA of the CDR3 is TGTGCCAGCGTCCGGCGGGAGGCTTACGAGCAGTACTTC. This encodes CASVRREAYEQYF.

The genes are TRBV7-9 and TRBJ2-5; 7 bases are shared with TRBD2. CDR3 size: 17 residues. The V segment lost 3 bases and the J segment 1 base; nucleotides outside the gene matches: 11. Germline CDR1 reads SEHNR; CDR2 reads FQNEAQ (reference sequence). DNA for the CDR3: TGTGCCAGCAGCTTCGAGACTAGCCCTACCCCCCAAGAGACCCAGTACTTC. Translation gives CASSFETSPTPQETQYF.

The rearrangement joins TRBV7-3 to TRBJ2-6, with 8 bases identical to TRBD2. J was trimmed by 0 bases and V by 3 bases; bases with no gene match: 1. Germline V CDR1 and CDR2: SGHTA, FQGTGA. The CDR3 loop spans 16 amino acids. The CDR3 DNA follows: TGTGCCAGCAGCTTCAGCGGGGGCTCTGGGGCCAACGTCCTGACTTTC. Its protein product is CASSFSGGSGANVLTF. Full variable domain (outside the CDR3, taken from reference TRBV7-3 and TRBJ2-6): GAGVSQTPSNKVTEKGKYVELRCDPISGHTALYWYRQSLGQGPEFLIYFQGTGAADDSGLPNDRFFAVRPEGSVSTLKIQRTERGDSAVYLCASSFSGGSGANVLTFGAGSRLTVL.

The rearrangement links TRBV7-9 to TRBJ1-2; a possible D gene is TRBD1 (6 bases). This CDR3 contains 12 residues. The germline V gene encodes CDR1 SEHNR and CDR2 FQNEAQ (reference sequence). Trimming took off 7 bases at V and 5 bases at J, with 11 bases between the two ends. In nucleotides, the CDR3 is TGTGCCAGCACCATACAGGGTTATGGCTACACCTTC. Its protein product is CASTIQGYGYTF. Filled out from reference TRBV7-9 and TRBJ1-2, the complete variable domain reads DTGVSQNPRHKITKRGQNVTFRCDPISEHNRLYWYRQTLGQGPEFLTYFQNEAQLEKSRLLSDRFSAERPKGSFSTLEIQRTEQGDSAMYLCASTIQGYGYTFGSGTRLTVV.

The chain carries TRBV7-2 and TRBJ2-1, with no clear D. This CDR3 is 14 amino acids long. The V gene's germline CDR1 is SGHTA and CDR2 FQGNSA. The V end was cut by 7 bases, the J end by 6 bases, with 16 bases between. The CDR3 reads CASTLGVNLNEQFF. The CDR3 DNA reads as TGTGCCAGCACCCTTGGGGTGAATCTCAATGAGCAGTTCTTC.

This chain uses TRBV4-3 with TRBJ2-1; TRBD2 matches 8 bases. The CDR3 totals 15 residues. J lost 7 bases, V lost 1 base, and 6 bases had no gene match. CDR1 and CDR2 (germline): LGHNA, YSLEER. CDR3 coding DNA: TGCGCCAGCAGCCAAGCAAGCGGGGGAGGAAATGAGCAGTTCTTC. This translates into CASSQASGGGNEQFF.

This chain uses TRBV25-1 with TRBJ1-2; D not resolved. CDR1 and CDR2 (germline): MGHDK, SYGVNS. The CDR3 consists of 13 residues. The V and J ends lost 3 bases and 0 bases respectively, with 5 bases between them. The CDR3 here is CASSEVANYGYTF. The CDR3 DNA is TGTGCCAGCAGTGAGGTAGCTAACTATGGCTACACCTTC.

Within the sample, this clone is medium-sized. Other DNA sequences in the same sample also yield this CDR3. The genes are TRBV27 and TRBJ2-1, with TRBD1 as a possible D gene (6 bases). The germline gives CDR1 MNHEY, CDR2 SMNVEV (reference sequence). Trimming shortened V by 0 bases and J by 7 bases, and 13 bases separated the two germline ends. The CDR3 is 15 amino acids. CDR3 sequence: CASSLSRGLLNEQFF. The CDR3, as DNA: TGTGCCAGCAGTTTATCGAGGGGGTTGTTGAATGAGCAGTTCTTC.

The rearrangement links TRBV28 to TRBJ1-4, with TRBD1 as a possible D gene (5 bases). Trimming left V 2 bases short and J 13 bases short, with 11 bases between. In germline, CDR1 is MDHEN, CDR2 SYDVKM. The CDR3 consists of 12 residues. The CDR3 sequence is CASSLRGRRLFF. CDR3 coding DNA: TGTGCCAGCAGTTTAAGGGGCCGGAGACTGTTTTTT.

This chain uses TRBV2 with TRBJ2-7; D uncertain. The CDR3 loop spans 13 amino acids. V was cut by 7 bases and J by 3 bases, with 13 bases left in between. Germline V lookup: CDR1 SNHLY, CDR2 FYNNEI. CDR3 DNA: TGTGCCAGCAATTTGAACAACCTCTACGAGCAGTACTTC. As protein: CASNLNNLYEQYF.

This chain uses TRBV19 with TRBJ1-2; a possible D gene is TRBD1 (6 bases). Per the germline V gene, CDR1 is LNHDA and CDR2 is SQIVND (reference sequence). This CDR3 contains 12 residues. Trimming pared 10 bases from V and 7 bases from J, leaving 16 bases between. CDR3 nucleotide sequence: TGTGCCACTGTGGACAGTGGCTTTGGCTACACCTTC. Protein: CATVDSGFGYTF.

The chain carries TRBV5-6 and TRBJ2-3, with 9 bases that match TRBD1. CDR1 is SGHDT, CDR2 YYEEEE, per germline. The CDR3 is made up of 15 amino acids. The trim removed 5 bases at V and 6 bases at J, leaving 10 bases unmatched. In nucleotides, the CDR3 is TGTGCCAGCAGACCAACAGGGGGCGCATTGGATACGCAGTATTTT. Translated, it gives CASRPTGGALDTQYF. Based on the CDR3 plus reference TRBV5-6 and TRBJ2-3, the full variable domain is DAGVTQSPTHLIKTRGQQVTLRCSPKSGHDTVSWYQQALGQGPQFIFQYYEEEERQRGNFPDRFSGHQFPNYSSELNVNALLLGDSALYLCASRPTGGALDTQYFGPGTRLTVL.

This chain uses TRBV11-2 with TRBJ1-1; D is uncertain. Trimming shortened V by 8 bases and J by 1 base, and 8 bases separated the two germline ends. This CDR3 is built from 12 residues. CDR1 is SGHAT, CDR2 FQNNGV, per germline. DNA for the CDR3: TGTGCCAGCCAGCGAGGGAACACTGAAGCTTTCTTT. It is translated as CASQRGNTEAFF.

This rearrangement joins TRBV9 to TRBJ2-7; no definite D call. This CDR3 contains 14 residues. V gave up 2 bases and J gave up 6 bases, with 15 bases separating them. Germline lookup yields CDR1 SGDLS and CDR2 YYNGEE. Here the CDR3 reads CASSVGSIAIEQYF. The DNA of the CDR3 is TGTGCCAGCAGCGTCGGATCCATTGCGATCGAGCAGTACTTC.

The rearrangement joins TRBV30 to TRBJ2-1; 7 bases align to TRBD2. V gave up 1 base and J gave up 9 bases; unmatched junction bases: 3. The CDR3 extends over 12 amino acids. Germline assignment: CDR1 GTSNPN and CDR2 SVGIG (reference sequence). CDR3 protein: CAWSAWEGEQFF. The CDR3 nucleotides read TGTGCCTGGAGTGCGTGGGAGGGTGAGCAGTTCTTC.

The chain links TRBV11-2 to TRBJ2-7, with 11 bases lining up with TRBD2. Germline V gives CDR1 SGHAT, CDR2 FQNNGV. V lost 1 base to trimming and J lost 1 base; unmatched junction nucleotides: 6. The CDR3 is 17 amino acids. Here the CDR3 DNA reads TGTGCCAGCAGCTTAGTGGGACTAGCGGCTTATTCCTACGAGCAGTACTTC. It codes for CASSLVGLAAYSYEQYF.

The J gene is TRBJ2-1, the V gene TRBV7-9; tentative D call: TRBD2 (6 bases). The CDR3 is 16 residues long. Germline lookup yields CDR1 SEHNR and CDR2 FQNEAQ (reference sequence). Between the trimmed V and J ends, which lost 7 bases and 1 base, there was a span of 17 bases. The CDR3 nucleotides are TGTGCCAGCACGGGTAGCGGTTTAGGGTCCTACAATGAGCAGTTCTTC. It is translated as CASTGSGLGSYNEQFF.

The V and J genes are TRBV6-5 and TRBJ1-5, with D possibly TRBD1 on 5 matching bases. Trimming took 8 bases from V and 3 from J, leaving 8 bases between them. Looked up from germline, CDR1 is MNHEY and CDR2 is SVGAGI. This CDR3 spans 12 amino acids. The CDR3 spells CASGTSNQPQHF. DNA for the CDR3: TGTGCCAGCGGGACCTCCAATCAGCCCCAGCATTTT.

Judged by abundance, this clone is large. V usage is TRBV2 and J usage is TRBJ1-2, with 9 positions matching TRBD1. The CDR3 totals 14 residues. The J segment lost 4 bases and the V segment lost 1 base, leaving 1 base of the junction unmatched. The germline CDR1 and CDR2 sequences are SNHLY and FYNNEI. The CDR3 here is CASSEETGGYGYTF. The CDR3 nucleotides read TGTGCCAGCAGTGAAGAGACAGGGGGCTATGGCTACACCTTC.

On this clone: At one boundary the junction diverges from the germline segment, which might be a read error. The chain couples TRBV7-7 to TRBJ2-1, with a possible D match to TRBD2 (6 bases). This CDR3 spans 13 amino acids. The V gene's germline CDR1 is SSHAT and CDR2 FNYEAQ (reference sequence). CDR3: CASSLTSFHEQFF. The CDR3 DNA reads as TGTGCTAGCAGCCTGACTAGTTTTCATGAGCAGTTCTTC.

The chain employs TRBV5-4 and TRBJ2-5; unclear D gene. Germline CDR1 is SGHNT and CDR2 is YYREEE (reference sequence). This CDR3 contains 14 residues. The V and J ends lost 0 bases and 2 bases respectively, with 8 bases between them. CDR3 protein: CASSLVGSQETQYF. Here the CDR3 DNA reads TGTGCCAGCAGCTTGGTGGGTAGTCAAGAGACCCAGTACTTC. Full variable domain (remainder filled in from reference TRBV5-4 and TRBJ2-5): ETGVTQSPTHLIKTRGQQVTLRCSSQSGHNTVSWYQQALGQGPQFIFQYYREEENGRGNFPPRFSGLQFPNYSSELNVNALELDDSALYLCASSLVGSQETQYFGPGTRLLVL.

The V call is TRBV10-3, the J call TRBJ2-7; D is possibly TRBD2 (5 bases). The germline CDR1 and CDR2 sequences are ENHRY and SYGVKD. With 2 bases removed from V and 1 base from J, the gap between germline ends came to 12 bases. The length of the CDR3 is 15 residues. DNA for the CDR3: TGTGCCATCAGTGAGGTCGGCGGCGGGTCCTACGAGCAGTACTTC. Translated, it gives CAISEVGGGSYEQYF.

This clone appeared a single time. This chain links TRBV7-9 with TRBJ2-7; perhaps D is TRBD1 or TRBD2 (6 bases each). Looked up from germline, CDR1 is SEHNR and CDR2 is FQNEAQ (reference sequence). The CDR3 is 14 amino acids. Trimming shortened V by 4 bases and J by 12 bases, and 22 bases separated the two germline ends. The CDR3 loop reads CASSSPNGGASRYF. As DNA, the CDR3 is TGTGCCAGCAGCTCCCCAAACGGGGGCGCGAGCAGGTACTTC. The complete variable domain, with remaining parts taken from reference TRBV7-9 and TRBJ2-7, reads DTGVSQNPRHKITKRGQNVTFRCDPISEHNRLYWYRQTLGQGPEFLTYFQNEAQLEKSRLLSDRFSAERPKGSFSTLEIQRTEQGDSAMYLCASSSPNGGASRYFGPGTRLTVT.

The chain recombines TRBV7-9 with TRBJ1-2; D gene uncertain. In germline, CDR1 is SEHNR, CDR2 FQNEAQ (reference sequence). V lost 5 bases to trimming and J lost 0 bases, with 16 bases between them. The CDR3 sequence is 16 residues long. CDR3 sequence: CASSPISDVPNYGYTF. CDR3 DNA sequence: TGTGCCAGCAGCCCTATCAGTGATGTGCCTAACTATGGCTACACCTTC.

The rearrangement uses TRBV6-4 and TRBJ1-1; D unresolved. The CDR3 has 14 amino acids. Per germline, CDR1 MRHNA and CDR2 SNTAGT. The germline V and J ends were trimmed by 1 base and 3 bases, with 9 bases remaining between them. The CDR3, as DNA: TGTGCCAGCAGTGACTGGTCCGGGGACACTGAAGCTTTCTTT. It translates to CASSDWSGDTEAFF.

J is TRBJ1-5 and V is TRBV15; 9 positions match TRBD1. The CDR3 is 17 amino acids. CDR1 and CDR2 from the germline V gene are LNHNV and YYDKDF (reference sequence). J was trimmed by 4 bases and V by 0 bases; bases with no gene match: 7. CDR3 loop: CATSRDGTGRSNQPQHF. The CDR3 DNA reads TGTGCCACCAGCAGAGACGGGACAGGGAGGTCAAATCAGCCCCAGCATTTT.

V is TRBV6-4 and J is TRBJ2-3; 12 nucleotides align to TRBD2. Germline CDR1 and CDR2: MRHNA and SNTAGT. Trimming removed 5 bases from V and 2 bases from J; junction bases left unmatched: 5. This CDR3 spans 16 amino acids. CDR3 sequence (DNA): TGTGCCAGCAGTCTTACTAGCGGGGGGTCCACAGATACGCAGTATTTT. Protein sequence: CASSLTSGGSTDTQYF.

Only a few counts were recorded for this clone. The DNA of the CDR3 is TGTGCCAGTAGTCCAGAAAACTACAATGAGCAGTTCTTC. Translating it yields CASSPENYNEQFF. V gene TRBV19 combines with J gene TRBJ2-1; no clear D. The CDR3 is made up of 13 amino acids. CDR1 LNHDA and CDR2 SQIVND come from the germline V gene (reference sequence). Trimming took off 5 bases at V and 3 bases at J, with 8 bases between the two ends. The full variable domain, with the rest looked up from reference TRBV19 and TRBJ2-1, is DGGITQSPKYLFRKEGQNVTLSCEQNLNHDAMYWYRQDPGQGLRLIYYSQIVNDFQKGDIAEGYSVSREKKESFPLTVTSAQKNPTAFYLCASSPENYNEQFFGPGTRLTVL.

By share of the sample, this clone is medium-sized (0.01 to 0.1%). This rearrangement joins TRBV15 to TRBJ1-1; TRBD1 is a possible D gene (6 bases). There are 16 residues in the CDR3. V was shortened by 3 bases and J by 4 bases, with 18 bases between the two germline ends. Per the germline V gene, CDR1 is LNHNV and CDR2 is YYDKDF (reference sequence). CDR3 nucleotides: TGTGCCACCAGCAGTACCCCTATGGGGGGCGTCACTGAAGCTTTCTTT. It yields the protein CATSSTPMGGVTEAFF.

The chain is built from TRBV29-1 and TRBJ1-2; D perhaps matches TRBD1 (5 bases). Germline values: CDR1 SQVTM, CDR2 ANQGSEA. Trimming removed 3 bases from V and 8 bases from J, with 10 bases in between. There are 11 residues in the CDR3. DNA for the CDR3: TGCAGCGTTGAGCTGGGGGTGGGCTACACCTTC. It codes for CSVELGVGYTF. Using reference TRBV29-1 and TRBJ1-2 for the parts outside the CDR3, the full variable domain is SAVISQKPSRDICQRGTSLTIQCQVDSQVTMMFWYRQQPGQSLTLIATANQGSEATYESGFVIDKFPISRPNLTFSTLTVSNMSPEDSSIYLCSVELGVGYTFGSGTRLTVV.